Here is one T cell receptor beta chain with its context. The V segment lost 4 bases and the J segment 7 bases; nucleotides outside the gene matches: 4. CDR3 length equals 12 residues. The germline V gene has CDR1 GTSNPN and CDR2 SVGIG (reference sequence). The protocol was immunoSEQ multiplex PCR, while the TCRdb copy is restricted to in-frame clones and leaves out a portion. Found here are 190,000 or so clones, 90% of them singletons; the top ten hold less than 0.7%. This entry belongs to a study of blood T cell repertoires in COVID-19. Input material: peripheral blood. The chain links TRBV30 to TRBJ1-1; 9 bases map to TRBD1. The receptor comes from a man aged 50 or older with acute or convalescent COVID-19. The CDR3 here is CAWITGGLEAFF. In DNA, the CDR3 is TGTGCCTGGATAACAGGGGGCCTTGAAGCTTTCTTT.